This TCR beta chain was documented in a study of CD8 T cells in ankylosing spondylitis. Whole-study results and caveats: For ankylosing spondylitis blood, a TCR beta motif of several highly homologous variants appeared characteristic.

This clonotype has ten or more counts. Its antigen is currently unknown. MiXCR, run by TCRdb on the 5' RACE reads, gives a single entry per CDR3 protein. The table records some 200,000 distinct CDR3 sequences, 25% to 30% of them present only once. The V and J ends lost 1 base and 4 bases, in that order; junction bases with no gene match: 1. This CDR3 has 14 amino acids. CDR1 and CDR2 (germline): KGHSH, LQKENI. This TCR came from a male donor with ankylosing spondylitis or in good health (not recorded which). The chain has TRBV18 and TRBJ1-5; 7 bases map to TRBD1. The source material was blood, either unsorted or a sorted T cell fraction (not recorded which). In DNA form, the CDR3 reads TGTGCCAGCTCACCACAGGGGGCTAATCAGCCCCAGCATTTT. This sequence encodes CASSPQGANQPQHF. The full variable domain, with the rest looked up from reference TRBV18 and TRBJ1-5, is NAGVMQNPRHLVRRRGQEARLRCSPMKGHSHVYWYRQLPEEGLKFMVYLQKENIIDESGMPKERFSAEFPKEGPSILRIQQVVRGDSAAYFCASSPQGANQPQHFGDGTRLSIL.